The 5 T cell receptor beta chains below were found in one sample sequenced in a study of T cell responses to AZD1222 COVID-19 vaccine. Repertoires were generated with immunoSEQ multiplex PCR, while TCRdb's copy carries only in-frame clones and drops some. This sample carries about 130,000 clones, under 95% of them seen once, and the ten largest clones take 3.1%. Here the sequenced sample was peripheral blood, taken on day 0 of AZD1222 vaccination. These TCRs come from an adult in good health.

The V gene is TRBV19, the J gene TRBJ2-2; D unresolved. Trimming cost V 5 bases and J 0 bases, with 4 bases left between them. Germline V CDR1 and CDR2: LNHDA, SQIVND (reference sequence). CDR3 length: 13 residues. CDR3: CASSLANTGELFF. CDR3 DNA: TGTGCCAGTAGTCTAGCGAACACCGGGGAGCTGTTTTTT.

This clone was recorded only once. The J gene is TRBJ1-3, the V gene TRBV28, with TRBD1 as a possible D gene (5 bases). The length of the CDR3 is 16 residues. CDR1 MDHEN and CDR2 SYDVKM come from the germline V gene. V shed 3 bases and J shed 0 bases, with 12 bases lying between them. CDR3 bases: TGTGCCAGCAGTTTTGGGGGTCTACGCTCTGGAAACACCATATATTTT. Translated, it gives CASSFGGLRSGNTIYF.

CDR3 sequence (DNA): TGTGCCAGCAGTCTGGACAGGGGAGCTCCTGGGGCCAACGTCCTGACTTTC. It codes for CASSLDRGAPGANVLTF. This chain joins TRBV19 and TRBJ2-6, with 9 bases matching TRBD1. Germline V gene sequence: CDR1 LNHDA, CDR2 SQIVND (reference sequence). J gave up 2 bases and V 9 bases, and 11 bases lay outside the gene matches. The CDR3 covers 17 residues.

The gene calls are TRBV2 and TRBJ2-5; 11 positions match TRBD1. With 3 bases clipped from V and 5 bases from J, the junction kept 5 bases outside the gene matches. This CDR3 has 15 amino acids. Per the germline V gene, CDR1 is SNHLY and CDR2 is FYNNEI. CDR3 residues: CASSEDRGPQETQYF. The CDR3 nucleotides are TGTGCCAGCAGTGAGGACAGGGGGCCGCAGGAGACCCAGTACTTC.

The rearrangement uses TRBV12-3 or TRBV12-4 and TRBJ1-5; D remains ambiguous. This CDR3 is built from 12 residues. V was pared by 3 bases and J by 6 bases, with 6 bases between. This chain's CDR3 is CASSFTGQPQHF. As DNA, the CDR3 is TGTGCCAGCAGTTTTACCGGTCAGCCCCAGCATTTT.